This T cell receptor beta chain was sequenced for a study of cytomegalovirus exposure and HLA in healthy donors. Study overall: Early release data held some 79 million unique TCRs from HLA-typed donors. Study observations and caveats: Analyzed later, most CMV-associated TCR beta chains appeared HLA-restricted. It was likely that a cluster of highly shared sequence variants was a sequencing artifact. A later analysis found TCR association rates differed by HLA locus, highest for DRB1 and lowest for HLA-C.

Details on this clone: The antigen is not known.

Germline values: CDR1 WNHNN, CDR2 SYGVQD (reference sequence). The ends were cut back, 5 bases at V and 0 bases at J, with 12 bases in the middle. The CDR3 length is 15 residues. PCR involved 60 Vbeta and 13 Jbeta primers. Profiled with immunoSEQ multiplex PCR; TCRdb holds only in-frame clones, not every one. The sample consists of about 160,000 clones, 81% of them appearing once. This chain joins TRBV10-1 and TRBJ2-3; D is perhaps TRBD1 (6 bases). The sequenced sample was PBMCs. The receptor was isolated from a man aged 45 to 65 in good health and CMV-seropositive. CDR3 DNA sequence: TGCGCCAGCAGTAAACAGGGAGCTAGCACAGATACGCAGTATTTT. It specifies CASSKQGASTDTQYF.